This is a list of T cell receptor beta chains from one sample in a study of T-cell reconstitution after alpha-beta-depleted transplantation in children. MiXCR, run by TCRdb on the PCR reads, gives a single entry per CDR3 protein. The sample has roughly 500,000 distinct CDR3 sequences, under 15% seen once. Sequencing was performed on PBMCs from the stem cell graft donor, taken from the stem cell graft. The receptors originated from a human donor who donated a stem cell graft to a child with combined immunodeficiency. The CDR3 runs from the conserved cysteine through the conserved F or W. Fields, in order: J gene, V gene, clone size, D gene, CDR3 DNA, CDR3 protein. D genes are given only for firm matches. Size values are once, few and many counts, or a class for expanded clones, and some rows have none.

TRBJ2-6,TRBV9,few,.,TGTGCCAGCAGCCCCACCCCTTCTGGGGCCAACGTCCTGACTTTC,CASSPTPSGANVLTF
TRBJ2-1,TRBV20-1,few,TRBD2,TGCAGTGCCGAAGTAAGCGGGGGGGAATACAATGAGCAGTTCTTC,CSAEVSGGEYNEQFF
TRBJ2-5,TRBV29-1,many,.,TGCAGCGTTATAGGGCTTCAAGAGACCCAGTACTTC,CSVIGLQETQYF
TRBJ1-3,TRBV7-2,few,.,TGTGCCAGCAGCCCGGGACGGTTCTCTGGAAACACCATATATTTT,CASSPGRFSGNTIYF
TRBJ1-3,TRBV4-3,many,.,TGCGCCAGCGGAACCTGGGGCACCCGAGGAAACACCATATATTTT,CASGTWGTRGNTIYF
TRBJ1-4,TRBV4-3,.,.,TGCGCCAGCAGCCAAGGTTTGGGACGGATTAATGAAAAACTGTTTTTT,CASSQGLGRINEKLFF
TRBJ2-5,TRBV20-1,.,TRBD2,TGCAGTGCTAGGGGGGGGACTAGCGGGGGGCCCTTGGAGACCCAGTACTTC,CSARGGTSGGPLETQYF
TRBJ1-5,TRBV2,many,.,TGTGCCAGCAATTCCAGACGCAATCAGCCCCAGCATTTT,CASNSRRNQPQHF
TRBJ2-3,TRBV24-1,.,.,TGTGCCACCACTCCCCCGGATGGAAGCGGTACGCAGTATTTT,CATTPPDGSGTQYF
TRBJ2-3,TRBV29-1,.,.,TGCAGCCATAGTAAGATCGGCACAGATACGCACTATTTT,CSHSKIGTDTHYF
TRBJ1-5,TRBV2,few,TRBD1,TGTGCCAGCAGAACAGGGGACCATCAGCCCCAGCATTTT,CASRTGDHQPQHF
TRBJ2-1,TRBV6-2/TRBV6-3,many,TRBD2,TGTGCCAGCAGTTTGTGGCGGGAGATTGGAAATGAGCAGTTCTTC,CASSLWREIGNEQFF
TRBJ2-2,TRBV6-2/TRBV6-3,.,.,TGTGCCAGCAGTTACCCGACTGTTAACACCGGGGAGCTGTTTTTT,CASSYPTVNTGELFF
TRBJ2-1,TRBV6-5,many,.,TGTGCCAGCAAGGATCAATATGGCAATGAGCAGTTCTTC,CASKDQYGNEQFF
TRBJ2-1,TRBV27,many,.,TGTGCCAGCAGTTTGAGTGGTCGCAGGGCCTACAATGAGCAGTTCTTC,CASSLSGRRAYNEQFF
TRBJ2-2,TRBV20-1,.,.,TGCTGTGCTAGAGATCCCTATTCCCTCGGGCCGAGAGGGGACACCGGGGAGCTGTTTTTT,CCARDPYSLGPRGDTGELFF
TRBJ2-3,TRBV2,many,.,TGTGCCAGCAGTGAACTCCCCACCGCTACGCAGTATTTT,CASSELPTATQYF